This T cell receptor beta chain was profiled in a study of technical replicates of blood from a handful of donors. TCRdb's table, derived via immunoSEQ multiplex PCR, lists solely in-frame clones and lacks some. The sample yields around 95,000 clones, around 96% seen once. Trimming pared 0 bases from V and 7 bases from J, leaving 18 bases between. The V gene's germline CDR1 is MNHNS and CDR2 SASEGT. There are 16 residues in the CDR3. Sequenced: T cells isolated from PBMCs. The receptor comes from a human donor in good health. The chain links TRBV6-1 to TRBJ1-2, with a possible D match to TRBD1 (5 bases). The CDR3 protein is CASSEAGRKGSIGYTF. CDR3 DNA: TGTGCCAGCAGTGAAGCGGGAAGAAAGGGGTCGATTGGCTACACCTTC.